This passage covers 23 T cell receptor beta chains from one sample sequenced in a study of T cell changes during pregnancy in multiple sclerosis. The repertoire was sequenced with immunoSEQ multiplex PCR; TCRdb's copy has only in-frame clones and lacks some. The sample records 70,000 or so clones, roughly nine tenths being singletons. Material: peripheral blood, obtained in the third trimester of pregnancy. The receptor source for this set is a female donor in good health, enrolled as a control in a pregnancy study.

This chain's CDR3 is CASRRGTTNTGELFF. The CDR3 bases are TGTGCCAGCAGAAGAGGCACCACGAACACCGGGGAGCTGTTTTTT. The V and J genes are TRBV6-5 and TRBJ2-2; D not resolved. This CDR3 is 15 amino acids long. CDR1 and CDR2 (germline): MNHEY, SVGAGI. V was pared by 6 bases and J by 0 bases, with 11 bases between.

This chain links TRBV10-1 with TRBJ2-1; weak D call: TRBD2 (5 bases). V was pared by 4 bases and J by 5 bases, with 9 bases between. Germline-derived CDR1 and CDR2 are WNHNN and SYGVQD (reference sequence). The CDR3 has 13 amino acids. The CDR3 loop reads CASSGSGHNEQFF. The CDR3 coding sequence is TGCGCCAGCAGTGGAAGCGGTCACAATGAGCAGTTCTTC.

The count of this clone is one. This chain joins TRBV28 and TRBJ2-5; 7 bases agree with TRBD1. The ends lost 8 bases at V and 5 bases at J; junction bases unmatched: 11. The CDR3 extends over 14 amino acids. Looked up from germline, CDR1 is MDHEN and CDR2 is SYDVKM. The CDR3 sequence is CASGLQGFTETQYF. The CDR3 bases are TGTGCCAGCGGGTTACAGGGGTTTACGGAGACCCAGTACTTC.

V usage is TRBV15 and J usage is TRBJ1-2, with TRBD1 identical over 9 bases. The CDR3 is 15 amino acids. V shed 6 bases and J 2 bases; nucleotides not matched to a gene: 7. Germline CDR1 reads LNHNV; CDR2 reads YYDKDF (reference sequence). The CDR3 protein is CATRGTGGRNYGYTF. For the CDR3, the DNA is TGTGCCACCAGGGGAACAGGGGGCAGAAACTATGGCTACACCTTC.

This rearrangement joins TRBV5-1 to TRBJ1-3; D may be TRBD1 (5 bases). Germline CDR1 is SGHRS and CDR2 is YFSETQ. V lost 5 bases to trimming and J lost 4 bases, with 16 bases between them. The CDR3 has 15 amino acids. The CDR3 coding sequence is TGCGCCAGCAGGGACAACCAAGGATTCGGAAACACCATATATTTT. The encoded protein is CASRDNQGFGNTIYF.

This chain uses TRBV7-6 with TRBJ1-2; unclear D gene. The V end was cut by 3 bases, the J end by 8 bases, with 13 bases between. This CDR3 is 13 amino acids long. Germline-derived CDR1 and CDR2 are SGHVS and FNYEAQ. The CDR3 sequence is CASSFDTSLGYTF. CDR3 nucleotide sequence: TGTGCCAGCAGCTTTGACACGTCTCTAGGCTACACCTTC.

The V call is TRBV5-1, the J call TRBJ2-3; TRBD2 aligns across 7 bases. J gave up 1 base and V 7 bases, and 9 bases lay outside the gene matches. This CDR3 has 15 residues. The germline V gene has CDR1 SGHRS and CDR2 YFSETQ. The CDR3 DNA sequence: TGCGCCAGCTCCCGGGGCGGGGGAGGCACAGATACGCAGTATTTT. Residues: CASSRGGGGTDTQYF.

The J gene is TRBJ1-2, the V gene TRBV25-1; D unresolved. The ends were cut back, 4 bases at V and 4 bases at J, with 7 bases in the middle. From germline, CDR1 is MGHDK and CDR2 SYGVNS. This CDR3 contains 12 residues. The CDR3 DNA is TGTGCCAGCAGTGGGAACAGCTATGGCTACACCTTC. It encodes CASSGNSYGYTF.

The gene calls are TRBV28 and TRBJ2-3; 7 nucleotides line up with TRBD2. Germline assignment: CDR1 MDHEN and CDR2 SYDVKM. CDR3 size: 15 residues. The V and J ends lost 1 base and 5 bases, in that order; junction bases with no gene match: 6. In nucleotides, the CDR3 is TGTGCCAGCAGTTTATCGGGACTACGCTTAGATACGCAGTATTTT. Translating it yields CASSLSGLRLDTQYF.

The rearrangement uses TRBV7-9 and TRBJ2-5; D gene unclear. Trimming left V 1 base short and J 1 base short, with 7 bases between. Germline CDR1 reads SEHNR; CDR2 reads FQNEAQ (reference sequence). This CDR3 contains 14 residues. The CDR3 DNA sequence: TGTGCCAGCAGCTTAGTGTCCCTCCAAGAGACCCAGTACTTC. Translating gives CASSLVSLQETQYF.

This rearrangement joins TRBV7-2 to TRBJ1-2, with 8 bases that match TRBD1. From germline, CDR1 is SGHTA and CDR2 FQGNSA. Unmatched junction bases numbered 13, after V lost 5 bases and J lost 5 bases. The CDR3 contains 16 residues. DNA for the CDR3: TGTGCCAGCAGCCCTAGACGACAGGGGATAGGGTATGGCTACACCTTC. Translating it yields CASSPRRQGIGYGYTF.

The chain has TRBV6-4 and TRBJ2-3, with a weak D call TRBD1 (6 bases). V was shortened by 3 bases and J by 0 bases, with 10 bases between the two germline ends. This CDR3 is built from 15 residues. Per germline, CDR1 MRHNA and CDR2 SNTAGT. The CDR3 DNA sequence: TGTGCCAGCAGTGAAGGGACAACTAGCACAGATACGCAGTATTTT. This codes for CASSEGTTSTDTQYF.

V is TRBV18 and J is TRBJ1-6, with no clear D. This CDR3 is built from 16 residues. V was trimmed by 2 bases and J by 7 bases, leaving 15 bases between them. Germline assignment: CDR1 KGHSH and CDR2 LQKENI. The CDR3: CASSPNALGANSPLHF. The CDR3 DNA sequence: TGTGCCAGCTCACCAAACGCCCTCGGAGCCAATTCACCCCTCCACTTT.

The chain links TRBV5-6 to TRBJ2-2; possible D gene TRBD2, 6 bases. The CDR3 consists of 17 residues. The V end was cut by 2 bases, the J end by 2 bases, with 16 bases between. The germline V gene has CDR1 SGHDT and CDR2 YYEEEE. The CDR3 region is CASSLIRDWRNTGELFF. CDR3 nucleotide sequence: TGTGCCAGCAGCTTAATCCGGGACTGGCGAAACACCGGGGAGCTGTTTTTT.

V and J are TRBV10-3 and TRBJ1-4; TRBD1 agrees at 7 bases. V dropped 11 bases and J dropped 6; count of bases not matched to a gene: 9. Germline-derived CDR1 and CDR2 are ENHRY and SYGVKD. CDR3 length: 13 amino acids. CDR3 in DNA: TGTGCCCATTCCAAGGGGGCGCATGAAAAACTGTTTTTT. Translating gives CAHSKGAHEKLFF.

The chain carries TRBV10-3 and TRBJ1-2, with TRBD1 matching 10 bases. CDR3 length: 14 amino acids. J gave up 8 bases and V 2 bases, and 5 bases lay outside the gene matches. CDR1 is ENHRY and CDR2 is SYGVKD in the germline V gene. DNA for the CDR3: TGTGCCATCAGTGAGCGGGACAGGGGACGGGGCTACACCTTC. Translation: CAISERDRGRGYTF.

The rearrangement links TRBV5-1 to TRBJ2-2, with D perhaps matching TRBD1 (5 bases). The V end lost 4 bases, the J end lost 5 bases, and 18 bases lay between the germline ends. This CDR3 region has 16 residues. Germline assignment: CDR1 SGHRS and CDR2 YFSETQ. The CDR3 sequence: CASSATPTAPTGELFF. CDR3 DNA: TGCGCCAGCAGCGCGACCCCGACAGCGCCAACCGGGGAGCTGTTTTTT.

This chain connects TRBV15 to TRBJ1-2; D is ambiguous. Trimming took off 0 bases at V and 4 bases at J, with 9 bases between the two ends. The CDR3 spans 14 residues. CDR1 is LNHNV, CDR2 YYDKDF, per germline (reference sequence). CDR3 amino acids: CATSRDNSFYGYTF. The CDR3 bases are TGTGCCACCAGCAGAGATAACAGCTTCTATGGCTACACCTTC.

The V and J genes are TRBV7-9 and TRBJ1-1, with 7 bases fitting TRBD1. Germline CDR1 is SEHNR and CDR2 is FQNEAQ (reference sequence). The CDR3 contains 16 residues. With 5 bases clipped from V and 6 bases from J, the junction kept 15 bases outside the gene matches. This chain's CDR3 is CASSALQGPSLPEAFF. The CDR3 DNA reads as TGTGCCAGCAGCGCACTACAGGGGCCTTCTTTGCCTGAAGCTTTCTTT.

This clone was detected only once. This chain links TRBV9 with TRBJ1-1; D is perhaps TRBD1 (5 bases). This CDR3 spans 15 amino acids. Trimming pared 3 bases from V and 1 base from J, leaving 13 bases between. Germline lookup yields CDR1 SGDLS and CDR2 YYNGEE. CDR3 in amino acids: CASSATRGRNTEAFF. In DNA form, the CDR3 reads TGTGCCAGCAGCGCTACCCGGGGGAGGAACACTGAAGCTTTCTTT.

The CDR3 region is CASTLGTGYDEQYF. For the CDR3, the DNA is TGTGCCAGCACCCTCGGGACAGGGTATGACGAGCAGTACTTC. This rearrangement joins TRBV7-9 to TRBJ2-7; 9 bases map to TRBD1. This CDR3 comprises 14 residues. CDR1 is SEHNR, CDR2 FQNEAQ, per germline (reference sequence). Trimming took 7 bases from V and 5 from J; bases not matched to a gene: 9.

This rearrangement joins TRBV28 to TRBJ1-2; D uncertain. Looked up from germline, CDR1 is MDHEN and CDR2 is SYDVKM. CDR3 length equals 13 residues. The V and J ends lost 7 bases and 3 bases respectively, with 12 bases between them. CDR3 nucleotide sequence: TGTGCCAGCACCTCACCGGGAGACTATGGCTACACCTTC. Protein sequence: CASTSPGDYGYTF.

The chain couples TRBV4-2 to TRBJ2-2, with D possibly TRBD2 on 6 matching bases. The CDR3 runs to 18 residues. The V and J ends lost 3 bases and 0 bases respectively, with 17 bases between them. The germline V gene encodes CDR1 LGHNA and CDR2 YNFKEQ. The CDR3 nucleotides are TGTGCCAGCAGCCACCAGTCTGGGGGACTGGCGAACACCGGGGAGCTGTTTTTT. Protein sequence: CASSHQSGGLANTGELFF.